This record concerns one T cell receptor (beta chain) sequence. Original analysis: Estimation of nucleated cell counts was performed using reference gene primer amplification. The protocol was immunoSEQ multiplex PCR, while the TCRdb copy is restricted to in-frame clones and leaves out a portion. D and trimming come from the DNA, and the V and J calls and clone size come from that table. The data show about 200,000 clones, about 82% seen once. This sample is part of a study of blood T cell repertoires in COVID-19. The wider study: Whether acute or convalescent, the COVID-19 samples came from the United States, Italy and Spain. From T cells, B-cell-depleted T cells, or PBMCs came the material, which was cDNA or gDNA.

CDR3 length: 13 amino acids. From germline, CDR1 is KGHSH and CDR2 LQKENI. Trimming shortened V by 0 bases and J by 8 bases, and 10 bases separated the two germline ends. Seattle participants joined during active infection and were tracked over time. The rearrangement joins TRBV18 to TRBJ1-1, with D perhaps matching TRBD1 (5 bases). This clonotype originated in a man aged 55 to 70 with COVID-19, enrolled during active disease. The specimen sequenced was peripheral blood. The CDR3: CASSPPVSGEAFF. In DNA form, the CDR3 reads TGTGCCAGCTCACCACCGGTTTCAGGGGAAGCTTTCTTT.